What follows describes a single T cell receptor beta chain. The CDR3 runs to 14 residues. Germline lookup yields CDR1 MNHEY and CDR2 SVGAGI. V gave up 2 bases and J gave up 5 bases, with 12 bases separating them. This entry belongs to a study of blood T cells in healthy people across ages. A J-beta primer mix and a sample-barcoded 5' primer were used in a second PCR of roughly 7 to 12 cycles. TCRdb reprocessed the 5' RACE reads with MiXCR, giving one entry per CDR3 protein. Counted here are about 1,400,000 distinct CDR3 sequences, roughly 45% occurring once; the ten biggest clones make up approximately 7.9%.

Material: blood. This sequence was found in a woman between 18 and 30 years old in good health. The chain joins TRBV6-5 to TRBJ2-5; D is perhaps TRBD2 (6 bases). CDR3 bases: TGTGCCAGCAGTTACGTTACTAGCTCGGAGACCCAGTACTTC. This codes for CASSYVTSSETQYF.